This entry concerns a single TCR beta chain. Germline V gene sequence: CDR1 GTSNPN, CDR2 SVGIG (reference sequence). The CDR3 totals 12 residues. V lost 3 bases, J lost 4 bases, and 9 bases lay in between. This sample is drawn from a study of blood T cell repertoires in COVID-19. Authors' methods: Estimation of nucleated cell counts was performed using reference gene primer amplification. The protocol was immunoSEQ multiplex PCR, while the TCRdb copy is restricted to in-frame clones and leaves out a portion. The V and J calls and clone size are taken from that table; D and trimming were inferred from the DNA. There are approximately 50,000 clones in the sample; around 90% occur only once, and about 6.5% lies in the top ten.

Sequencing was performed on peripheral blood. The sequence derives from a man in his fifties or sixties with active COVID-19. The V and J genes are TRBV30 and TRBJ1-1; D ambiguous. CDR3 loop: CAWRGGTTEAFF. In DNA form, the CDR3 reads TGTGCCTGGAGGGGAGGTACCACTGAAGCTTTCTTT.